This TCR beta chain was identified during a study of blood T cell repertoires in COVID-19. Background on the study: From the United States, Italy and Spain came samples of acute and convalescent COVID-19. T cells, B-cell-depleted T cells, or PBMCs provided the cDNA or gDNA that served as material.

Authors' data handling: Cell counts per sample came from amplifying reference gene primers. The data were produced by immunoSEQ multiplex PCR, yet TCRdb's version contains in-frame clones alone and is incomplete. V and J calls and clone size are as listed in that table; D and trimming were resolved from the DNA. The repertoire holds about 170,000 clones, with about 86% as singletons. The germline V gene has CDR1 SGDLS and CDR2 YYNGEE. Between the trimmed V and J ends, which lost 0 bases and 6 bases, there was a span of 12 bases. This CDR3 spans 14 amino acids. The chain is built from TRBV9 and TRBJ1-1, with D possibly being TRBD1 (6 bases). The specimen sequenced was peripheral blood. The clonotype originates from a woman aged 70-85 years who had recovered from COVID-19. The CDR3 reads CASSVGNRVAEAFF. The DNA for the CDR3 is TGTGCCAGCAGCGTAGGGAACAGGGTAGCTGAAGCTTTCTTT.